This T cell receptor beta chain stems from a study of control samples from healthy donors and cancer patients. The CDR3 is made up of 16 amino acids. The germline CDR1 and CDR2 sequences are LGHDT and YNNKEL (reference sequence). The V and J ends lost 2 bases and 4 bases respectively, with 17 bases between them. Some clones are missing from TCRdb's copy, which holds only in-frame ones; the method was immunoSEQ multiplex PCR. The repertoire holds 55,000 to 90,000 clones, with nearly 85% as singletons. This clone showed up just a few times. The sample was blood. The sequence came from a man in his fifties in good health. The V call is TRBV3-1 (or the pseudogene TRBV3-2), the J call TRBJ2-5; the D is unclear. The CDR3 sequence is CASSQRYLRPGETQYF. The DNA for the CDR3 is TGTGCCAGCAGCCAAAGATACCTAAGGCCAGGAGAGACCCAGTACTTC.